The 12 T cell receptor beta chains reported below all come from one sample, sequenced in a study of identical twins. TCRdb called the 5' RACE reads again in MiXCR, with one record for every CDR3 protein. The table lists some 1,700,000 distinct CDR3 sequences, under 35% of them singletons. Sequences were obtained from cord blood. Every receptor here comes from a newborn girl in good health.

This clonotype was detected ten times or more. This chain links TRBV9 with TRBJ1-2; D not resolved. The CDR3 contains 12 residues. CDR1 and CDR2 from the germline V gene are SGDLS and YYNGEE. V was shortened by 0 bases and J by 8 bases, with 8 bases between the two germline ends. CDR3 protein: CASSVAMDGYTF. The CDR3 nucleotides read TGTGCCAGCAGCGTAGCTATGGACGGCTACACCTTC.

CDR3 sequence reads: CASSSPGGDEQFF. CDR3 nucleotides: TGTGCCAGCAGTTCCCCGGGGGGCGATGAGCAGTTCTTC. This chain connects TRBV6-5 to TRBJ2-1, with a weak D call TRBD2 (7 bases). The CDR3 runs 13 residues. The germline CDR1 and CDR2 sequences are MNHEY and SVGAGI. With 4 bases removed from V and 8 bases from J, the gap between germline ends came to 12 bases.

This clonotype was counted at least ten times. V is TRBV6-5 and J is TRBJ2-4; 7 bases match TRBD1. CDR1 is MNHEY and CDR2 is SVGAGI in the germline V gene. After removal of 5 bases from V and 5 bases from J, the junction contained 6 bases not matched to a gene. The CDR3 extends over 14 amino acids. The CDR3, as DNA: TGTGCCAGCAGTCCCAGGGACAGACAAAACATTCAGTACTTC. The encoded protein is CASSPRDRQNIQYF.

This clonotype was seen more than once but under ten times. V and J are TRBV6-6 and TRBJ2-7; 8 positions match TRBD1. The CDR3 sequence is 15 residues long. Trimming at V came to 6 bases and at J to 2 bases, leaving 9 bases not matched to a gene. The germline CDR1 and CDR2 sequences are MNHNY and SVGAGI (reference sequence). The CDR3 reads CASRSGQAFAYEQYF. The CDR3 DNA follows: TGTGCCAGCAGGTCGGGACAGGCCTTTGCCTACGAGCAGTACTTC.

This clonotype was detected only a few times. This chain joins TRBV4-2 and TRBJ2-1; D perhaps matches TRBD2 (6 bases). Trimming left V 1 base short and J 5 bases short, with 9 bases between. The CDR3 spans 14 residues. Looked up from germline, CDR1 is LGHNA and CDR2 is YNFKEQ. The CDR3 nucleotides are TGTGCCAGCAGCCAAGGAGGAGGGGACAATGAGCAGTTCTTC. Translation gives CASSQGGGDNEQFF.

For this clonotype: Germline is not matched at one junction end, which may reflect a read error. The chain employs TRBV6-1 and TRBJ1-2; D possibly corresponds to TRBD1 (5 bases). In germline, CDR1 is MNHNS, CDR2 SASEGT. The CDR3 loop spans 14 amino acids. DNA of the CDR3: TGTACCAGCAGTTCGGACACCGTCAACTATGGCTACACCTTC. It codes for CTSSSDTVNYGYTF.

The chain employs TRBV18 and TRBJ2-7; 7 nucleotides align to TRBD2. The trim removed 3 bases at V and 5 bases at J, leaving 13 bases unmatched. The CDR3 is made up of 16 amino acids. Germline values: CDR1 KGHSH, CDR2 LQKENI. CDR3 DNA: TGTGCCAGCTCACCCATCGAGAGGGACTATAAGCACGAGCAGTACTTC. This translates into CASSPIERDYKHEQYF.

The chain combines TRBV11-1 with TRBJ2-5; no clear D. V was trimmed by 0 bases and J by 3 bases, leaving 11 bases between them. The CDR3 runs to 15 residues. The V gene's germline CDR1 is SGHAT and CDR2 FQDESV (reference sequence). The CDR3 loop is CASSLASALKETQYF. DNA of the CDR3: TGTGCCAGCAGCTTAGCATCGGCACTGAAAGAGACCCAGTACTTC.

This chain uses TRBV20-1 with TRBJ1-6; TRBD1 matches at 8 bases. Germline-derived CDR1 and CDR2 are DFQATT and SNEGSKA (reference sequence). The CDR3 totals 18 residues. V shed 2 bases, J shed 0 bases, and the junction held 9 bases outside the gene matches. CDR3 region: CSARIWDRLSSYNSPLHF. For the CDR3, the DNA is TGCAGTGCTAGAATTTGGGACAGGCTTAGCTCCTATAATTCACCCCTCCACTTT.

This clonotype came up a few times. The chain couples TRBV20-1 to TRBJ2-4; maybe TRBD1 (7 bases). The CDR3 sequence is 12 residues long. The germline CDR1 and CDR2 sequences are DFQATT and SNEGSKA (reference sequence). V was pared by 7 bases and J by 7 bases, with 14 bases between. The CDR3 region is CSVKSGGNIQYF. DNA of the CDR3: TGCAGTGTCAAGTCAGGGGGGAACATTCAGTACTTC.

Many counts were recorded for this clonotype. The CDR3 loop is CASSPLSSGANVLTF. CDR3 DNA: TGCGCCAGCAGTCCGTTGAGCTCTGGGGCCAACGTCCTGACTTTC. The chain links TRBV5-1 to TRBJ2-6, with D unresolved. V lost 5 bases to trimming and J lost 0 bases, with 9 bases between them. Germline V gives CDR1 SGHRS, CDR2 YFSETQ. CDR3 length: 15 amino acids.

This chain joins TRBV7-6 and TRBJ2-3; no clear D. The V gene's germline CDR1 is SGHVS and CDR2 FNYEAQ. V lost 4 bases to trimming and J lost 1 base, with 15 bases between them. The CDR3 is made up of 16 amino acids. The CDR3 DNA reads as TGTGCCAGCAGCTCGCCGATCAAGGATCGCACAGATACGCAGTATTTT. It translates to CASSSPIKDRTDTQYF.